The next 22 T cell receptor beta chains were all read from a single sample in a study of T cells in localized non-small cell lung cancer. Libraries were prepared by immunoSEQ multiplex PCR; TCRdb keeps only in-frame clonotypes and omits some of them. Found here are tens of thousands of clones, 82% of them singletons; the top ten hold 15% to 20%. The sample consisted of peripheral blood, taken before any cancer treatment. The source is a male donor at least 60 years old with stage III squamous cell lung carcinoma.

This clone was seen once. The chain links TRBV9 to TRBJ2-2; TRBD2 matches at 7 bases. Germline-derived CDR1 and CDR2 are SGDLS and YYNGEE. The CDR3 consists of 15 residues. Trimming took 1 base from V and 3 from J; bases not matched to a gene: 3. Here the CDR3 reads CASSVRAGDTGELFF. The CDR3 coding sequence is TGTGCCAGCAGCGTACGGGCGGGGGACACCGGGGAGCTGTTTTTT.

The V call is TRBV15, the J call TRBJ2-6; a possible D gene is TRBD2 (5 bases). V lost 1 base and J lost 0, with 10 bases in between. Per germline, CDR1 LNHNV and CDR2 YYDKDF (reference sequence). This CDR3 has 17 amino acids. The CDR3 nucleotides read TGTGCCACCAGCAGAGCCCGGGGAAGCTCTGGGGCCAACGTCCTGACTTTC. This encodes CATSRARGSSGANVLTF.

In its sample, this clone was seen a few times. The V gene is TRBV28, the J gene TRBJ1-1; D perhaps matches TRBD1 (6 bases). Germline CDR1 and CDR2: MDHEN and SYDVKM. This CDR3 has 14 residues. The V end lost 8 bases, the J end lost 0 bases, and 13 bases lay between the germline ends. The DNA of the CDR3 is TGTGCCAGCGAAACAGGGCCTATGAACACTGAAGCTTTCTTT. It codes for CASETGPMNTEAFF.

The sample holds a few counts of this clone. This rearrangement joins TRBV2 to TRBJ2-1; maybe TRBD1 (6 bases). CDR1 and CDR2 (germline): SNHLY, FYNNEI. There are 13 residues in the CDR3. V shed 8 bases and J shed 8 bases, with 16 bases lying between them. The chain's CDR3 is CASQGPSRHEQFF. CDR3 in DNA: TGTGCCAGCCAGGGGCCCTCCCGGCATGAGCAGTTCTTC.

This clone was detected once. The V gene is TRBV30, the J gene TRBJ1-1; D remains ambiguous. The CDR3 length is 13 residues. CDR1 and CDR2 (germline): GTSNPN, SVGIG (reference sequence). V lost 0 bases and J 6 bases, leaving 11 bases between the germline ends. CDR3 DNA: TGTGCCTGGAGTGTAATTGATCTGCCTGAAGCTTTCTTT. It codes for CAWSVIDLPEAFF.

The chain couples TRBV29-1 to TRBJ1-1; a weak D match, TRBD1 (5 bases). This CDR3 is built from 14 residues. Trimming cost V 1 base and J 5 bases, with 14 bases left between them. From germline, CDR1 is SQVTM and CDR2 ANQGSEA. DNA of the CDR3: TGCAGCGTTGAAGGGTCGAGGGGCGGGACTGAAGCTTTCTTT. This gives the protein CSVEGSRGGTEAFF. The variable domain in full, with the rest retrieved from reference TRBV29-1 and TRBJ1-1, is SAVISQKPSRDICQRGTSLTIQCQVDSQVTMMFWYRQQPGQSLTLIATANQGSEATYESGFVIDKFPISRPNLTFSTLTVSNMSPEDSSIYLCSVEGSRGGTEAFFGQGTRLTVV.

The table lists this clone with a count of one. The J gene is TRBJ2-7, the V gene TRBV11-2, with D uncertain. This CDR3 has 13 amino acids. Germline CDR1 and CDR2: SGHAT and FQNNGV. Deletions cut 3 bases from V and 2 bases from J, with 8 bases between. This chain's CDR3 is CASSFWGTYEQYF. CDR3 sequence (DNA): TGTGCCAGCAGCTTTTGGGGTACCTACGAGCAGTACTTC. The variable domain in full, completed from reference TRBV11-2 and TRBJ2-7, reads EAGVAQSPRYKIIEKRQSVAFWCNPISGHATLYWYQQILGQGPKLLIQFQNNGVVDDSQLPKDRFSAERLKGVDSTLKIQPAKLEDSAVYLCASSFWGTYEQYFGPGTRLTVT.

This chain connects TRBV4-2 to TRBJ1-2; D is unclear. The CDR3 has 12 amino acids. Germline-derived CDR1 and CDR2 are LGHNA and YNFKEQ. The germline V and J ends were trimmed by 1 base and 5 bases, with 5 bases remaining between them. The CDR3 loop reads CASSQAAYGYTF. The CDR3 nucleotides read TGTGCCAGCAGCCAAGCGGCGTATGGCTACACCTTC.

The chain carries TRBV6-1 and TRBJ1-4; 8 bases agree with TRBD1. V trimming: 4 bases; J trimming: 7 bases; junction bases outside the gene matches: 5. Germline V gives CDR1 MNHNS, CDR2 SASEGT. CDR3 size: 14 residues. This CDR3 is CASSGTGRGEKLFF. The CDR3 region has the DNA TGTGCCAGCAGTGGGACAGGGCGGGGTGAAAAACTGTTTTTT.

The chain recombines TRBV5-1 with TRBJ2-5; D is ambiguous. Germline V gene sequence: CDR1 SGHRS, CDR2 YFSETQ. This CDR3 contains 14 residues. V was trimmed by 0 bases and J by 2 bases, leaving 8 bases between them. The CDR3 sequence is CASSLVSIQETQYF. DNA of the CDR3: TGCGCCAGCAGCTTGGTTAGTATACAAGAGACCCAGTACTTC.

V and J are TRBV10-3 and TRBJ2-6, with 8 bases identical to TRBD1. The germline V gene has CDR1 ENHRY and CDR2 SYGVKD. V lost 10 bases and J lost 1; bases outside the gene matches: 6. The CDR3 is 15 residues long. The CDR3 here is CATTGGWSGANVLTF. CDR3 nucleotides: TGTGCCACCACAGGGGGATGGTCTGGGGCCAACGTCCTGACTTTC.

The V gene is TRBV6-6, the J gene TRBJ1-1; D remains unclear. CDR1 is MNHNY, CDR2 SVGAGI, per germline (reference sequence). This CDR3 is built from 14 residues. V lost 0 bases to trimming and J lost 4 bases, with 9 bases between them. The CDR3 is CASSYSAGITEAFF. The CDR3 nucleotides read TGTGCCAGCAGTTACTCGGCGGGGATCACTGAAGCTTTCTTT.

This chain uses TRBV15 with TRBJ2-1, with TRBD2 identical over 12 bases. Per the germline V gene, CDR1 is LNHNV and CDR2 is YYDKDF (reference sequence). Trimming cost V 1 base and J 7 bases; bases outside gene matches: 8. The CDR3 contains 17 residues. The CDR3 region has the DNA TGTGCCACCAGCAGAGCCTACCTAGCGGGGGGGCTGAATGAGCAGTTCTTC. Protein sequence: CATSRAYLAGGLNEQFF.

The chain combines TRBV6-1 with TRBJ1-1, with unresolved D. V was clipped by 1 base and J by 1 base, with 7 bases between them. This CDR3 has 14 residues. Germline V CDR1 and CDR2: MNHNS, SASEGT. The DNA of the CDR3 is TGTGCCAGCAGTGAAGGGGCGGGGAACACTGAAGCTTTCTTT. Its protein is CASSEGAGNTEAFF.

V is TRBV25-1 and J is TRBJ1-1; D is ambiguous. Germline V gene data show CDR1 as MGHDK and CDR2 as SYGVNS. V was trimmed by 0 bases and J by 5 bases, leaving 10 bases between them. This CDR3 is built from 14 residues. The CDR3 loop reads CASSEYRGGTEAFF. The CDR3 DNA is TGTGCCAGCAGTGAATACCGGGGTGGAACTGAAGCTTTCTTT.

The chain carries TRBV11-2 and TRBJ2-1; 8 nucleotides match TRBD1. Trimming at V came to 3 bases and at J to 10 bases, leaving 5 bases not matched to a gene. Germline V gene data show CDR1 as SGHAT and CDR2 as FQNNGV. This CDR3 is 13 amino acids long. CDR3 sequence: CASSFTRDREQFF. DNA for the CDR3: TGTGCCAGCAGCTTTACCCGGGACAGGGAGCAGTTCTTC.

This chain connects TRBV11-2 to TRBJ2-7; 11 positions agree with TRBD2. Looked up from germline, CDR1 is SGHAT and CDR2 is FQNNGV. The CDR3 is 16 amino acids. The V gene end was trimmed by 3 bases and the J gene end by 1 base; junction bases not matched to a gene: 5. Written as DNA, the CDR3 is TGTGCCAGCAGCTTCGGGACTAGCGGAGTTTCCTACGAGCAGTACTTC. Protein product: CASSFGTSGVSYEQYF.

V usage is TRBV10-3 and J usage is TRBJ1-6; TRBD1 aligns across 9 bases. The V gene's germline CDR1 is ENHRY and CDR2 SYGVKD. The CDR3 runs 14 residues. Unmatched junction bases numbered 6, after V lost 10 bases and J lost 5 bases. The CDR3 loop reads CATWTGAHNSPLHF. The CDR3 nucleotides are TGTGCCACCTGGACAGGGGCGCATAATTCACCCCTCCACTTT.

The chain is built from TRBV5-4 and TRBJ1-1; no firm D call. CDR1 is SGHNT and CDR2 is YYREEE in the germline V gene (reference sequence). Trimming removed 3 bases from V and 1 base from J, with 7 bases in between. The CDR3 is made up of 13 amino acids. CDR3 sequence: CASSSDENTEAFF. Here the CDR3 DNA reads TGTGCCAGCAGCTCGGACGAGAACACTGAAGCTTTCTTT.

This clone appeared once. This sequence joins TRBV19 and TRBJ1-5; possibly TRBD1 for D (6 bases). The germline gives CDR1 LNHDA, CDR2 SQIVND (reference sequence). Trimming left V 9 bases short and J 1 base short, with 13 bases between. CDR3 size: 14 residues. The CDR3 bases are TGTGCCAGCTGGCTCCAGGGGAGCAATCAGCCCCAGCATTTT. It is translated as CASWLQGSNQPQHF. Together with reference TRBV19 and TRBJ1-5, the CDR3 gives the full variable domain: DGGITQSPKYLFRKEGQNVTLSCEQNLNHDAMYWYRQDPGQGLRLIYYSQIVNDFQKGDIAEGYSVSREKKESFPLTVTSAQKNPTAFYLCASWLQGSNQPQHFGDGTRLSIL.

This clone showed up just once. The V call is TRBV7-8, the J call TRBJ1-3; D uncertain. From germline, CDR1 is SGHVS and CDR2 FQNEAQ. Trimming took 5 bases from V and 0 from J, leaving 14 bases between them. This CDR3 has 16 amino acids. This CDR3 is CASSRRVDVSGNTIYF. CDR3 coding DNA: TGTGCCAGCAGCCGGCGGGTGGACGTCTCTGGAAACACCATATATTTT. The variable domain in full, with the rest retrieved from reference TRBV7-8 and TRBJ1-3, is GAGVSQSPRYKVAKRGQDVALRCDPISGHVSLFWYQQALGQGPEFLTYFQNEAQLDKSGLPSDRFFAERPEGSVSTLKIQRTQQEDSAVYLCASSRRVDVSGNTIYFGEGSWLTVV.

The chain carries TRBV6-5 and TRBJ2-7; TRBD2 matches 13 bases. The CDR3 runs 15 residues. Germline CDR1 reads MNHEY; CDR2 reads SVGAGI. The trim removed 6 bases at V and 0 bases at J, leaving 2 bases unmatched. For the CDR3, the DNA is TGTGCCAGCAGCCGGACTAGCGGGAGCTCCTACGAGCAGTACTTC. It specifies CASSRTSGSSYEQYF.